These T cell receptor beta chains were read from a single sample in a study of T-cell reconstitution after alpha-beta-depleted transplantation in children. Each CDR3 protein is one row after TCRdb ran MiXCR on the PCR reads. The sample carries about 220,000 distinct CDR3 sequences, about a sixth recorded once. The sample in question was PBMCs, mostly from graft donor cells, obtained 360 days after TCRalphabeta/CD19-depleted stem cell transplant. These receptors were taken from a male patient aged 2 to 9 who had a stem cell transplant for acute lymphoblastic leukemia, so the T cells may come from the graft donor. Each CDR3 is given with its conserved first and last residue. A D gene is named only where the DNA matches it firmly. The size field is filled for only some rows; it gives once, few, many or a size class.

TRBD1 | TRBJ1-2 | TRBV5-4 | - | TGTGCCAGCAGCTTGGGGGGGACAGGAAGACTTAACTATGGCTACACCTTC | CASSLGGTGRLNYGYTF
- | TRBJ2-5 | TRBV18 | many | TGTGCCAGCTCACCACGGGCAGATCAAGAGACCCAGTACTTC | CASSPRADQETQYF
- | TRBJ2-7 | TRBV5-1 | few | TGCGCCAGCAGCTTGGATGTCTCAAACTACGAGCAGTACTTC | CASSLDVSNYEQYF
- | TRBJ1-1 | TRBV6-5 | few | TGTGCCAGCGGAACAAACAGGGTGGAGAACACTGAAGCTTTCTTT | CASGTNRVENTEAFF
- | TRBJ2-7 | TRBV20-1 | many | TGCAGTGCTAGAGATCCGGCGAGCTCCTACGAGCAGTACTTC | CSARDPASSYEQYF
- | TRBJ1-3 | TRBV4-2 | - | TGTGCCAGCAGCCAAGTAGCTGGAAACACCATATATTTT | CASSQVAGNTIYF
- | TRBJ1-1 | TRBV19 | - | TGTGCCAGTAGTACCGGTTGGACTGGTACTGAAGCTTTCTTT | CASSTGWTGTEAFF
- | TRBJ2-3 | TRBV10-3 | few | TGTGCCATCACGTCAGGAGGGGCCAAAGATACGCAGTATTTT | CAITSGGAKDTQYF
- | TRBJ2-7 | TRBV9 | - | TGTGCCAGCAGCGGAAATGGGGGGAAGTACTTC | CASSGNGGKYF
- | TRBJ2-1 | TRBV7-8 | few | TGTGCCAGCAGCTTAGTGGCGGATAGCTCCTACAATGAGCAGTTCTTC | CASSLVADSSYNEQFF
TRBD2 | TRBJ2-1 | TRBV10-3 | few | TGTGCCATCAGTGAGGAAGCGGGGGGCTCCTACAATGAGCAGTTCTTC | CAISEEAGGSYNEQFF
TRBD1 | TRBJ2-7 | TRBV20-1 | few | TGCAGTGTCCGGGACAGGGTTTACGAGCAGTACTTC | CSVRDRVYEQYF
- | TRBJ2-5 | TRBV7-2 | few | TGTGCCAGCAGCTCCTTAGTTGGACTCCAAGAGACCCAGTACTTC | CASSSLVGLQETQYF
- | TRBJ2-7 | TRBV6-2/TRBV6-3 | many | TGTGCCAGCAGAAAGACAGGCCTCTACGAGCAGTACTTC | CASRKTGLYEQYF
- | TRBJ1-1 | TRBV11-2 | - | TGTGCCAGCAGCCACGATGACAGGCAGGGTGAAGCTTTCTTT | CASSHDDRQGEAFF
- | TRBJ1-1 | TRBV10-3 | - | TGTGCCATCAATAGTGGGGGTGGTGCACGGCGGATGGCTGAAGCTTTCTTT | CAINSGGGARRMAEAFF
TRBD2 | TRBJ2-5 | TRBV28 | few | TGTGCCAGCAGCGAAAGCGGGGGGGCCGATGAGACCCAGTACTTC | CASSESGGADETQYF
TRBD2 | TRBJ2-5 | TRBV5-1 | many | TGCGCCAGCAGCCATGGACCTAGCGGGGAGACCCAGTACTTC | CASSHGPSGETQYF
- | TRBJ2-4 | TRBV9 | few | TGTGCCAGCGGGGGGAACATTCAGTACTTC | CASGGNIQYF
- | TRBJ1-1 | TRBV12-3/TRBV12-4 | few | TGTGCCAGCAGTTTTTGGCAGAACACTGAAGCTTTCTTT | CASSFWQNTEAFF
- | TRBJ2-3 | TRBV5-1 | few | TGCGCCAGCAGCTTGATGACTCTCAGCACAGATACGCAGTATTTT | CASSLMTLSTDTQYF
- | TRBJ2-5 | TRBV10-3 | few | TGTGCCATCAGTGAGTCGGTCCAAGAGACCCAGTACTTC | CAISESVQETQYF
TRBD1 | TRBJ1-5 | TRBV12-3/TRBV12-4 | few | TGTGCCAGTAGAGCAGGGGGTGGCAATCAGCCCCAGCATTTT | CASRAGGGNQPQHF